The rows below give T cell receptor beta chains drawn from one sample of a study of blood T cell repertoires in COVID-19. TCRdb's copy holds only in-frame clones and misses some; the assay was immunoSEQ multiplex PCR. The sample lists over 70,000 clones, 88% occurring once. Sequenced sample: peripheral blood. These receptors all stem from a man older than 75 with acute or convalescent COVID-19. Each CDR3 is given with its conserved first and last residue. A D gene is named only where the DNA matches it firmly. Rows give clone size only sometimes, using once, few, many, or a class for an expanded clone.

>-|TRBV27|-|TRBJ1-2
CASSLGQGIYGYTF
TGTGCCAGCAGTTTGGGGCAGGGGATCTATGGCTACACCTTC
>-|TRBV3-1/TRBV3-2|-|TRBJ2-1
CASSRSVAAEQFF
TGTGCCAGCAGCCGAAGTGTGGCCGCTGAGCAGTTCTTC
>-|TRBV15|TRBD1|TRBJ1-3
CATGTGGSESGNTIYF
TGTGCCACCGGGACAGGGGGCAGTGAGAGTGGAAACACCATATATTTT
>-|TRBV7-2|-|TRBJ2-1
CASSLTGTWNEQFF
TGTGCCAGCAGCTTAACCGGGACATGGAATGAGCAGTTCTTC
>-|TRBV7-9|TRBD2|TRBJ2-7
CASSSRRSGAGEQYF
TGTGCCAGCAGCTCGAGACGTAGCGGGGCGGGGGAGCAGTACTTC
>-|TRBV5-8|TRBD1|TRBJ1-2
CASSTLQGSNYGYTF
TGTGCCAGCAGCACACTACAGGGGAGCAACTATGGCTACACCTTC
>-|TRBV9|-|TRBJ2-1
CASTRGPANEQFF
TGTGCCAGCACTCGAGGGCCCGCTAATGAGCAGTTCTTC
>once|TRBV2|-|TRBJ1-2
CASSAGGSYGYTF
TGTGCCAGCAGTGCTGGAGGATCCTATGGCTACACCTTC
>-|TRBV2|-|TRBJ2-7
CASRAEGEQYF
TGTGCCAGCAGGGCCGAGGGCGAGCAGTACTTC
>few|TRBV7-9|-|TRBJ1-1
CASIPLTGNTEAFF
TGTGCCAGCATCCCCCTTACAGGGAATACTGAAGCTTTCTTT
>few|TRBV5-1|-|TRBJ1-3
CASSLAREGNTIYF
TGCGCCAGCAGCTTGGCCCGGGAAGGAAACACCATATATTTT
>-|TRBV3-1/TRBV3-2|TRBD2|TRBJ2-7
CASSQVGTRADEQYF
TGTGCCAGCAGCCAAGTCGGGACTAGGGCGGACGAGCAGTACTTC
>-|TRBV9|TRBD2|TRBJ2-3
CASSASGGAPDTQYF
TGTGCCAGCAGCGCTAGCGGGGGGGCCCCAGATACGCAGTATTTT
>-|TRBV6-5|TRBD1|TRBJ1-5
CASGTAPQPQHF
TGTGCCAGCGGGACAGCTCCTCAGCCCCAGCATTTT
>-|TRBV10-1|TRBD1|TRBJ2-1
CASSEWGSGTGEYNEQFF
TGCGCCAGCAGTGAGTGGGGCTCCGGGACAGGGGAATACAATGAGCAGTTCTTC
>-|TRBV5-5|-|TRBJ1-5
CASSSGPGSVPQHF
TGTGCCAGCAGCTCAGGACCGGGATCGGTGCCCCAGCATTTT
>-|TRBV4-1|-|TRBJ1-1
CASSQEGKGFFQTEAFF
TGCGCCAGCAGCCAAGAGGGCAAGGGGTTCTTTCAGACTGAAGCTTTCTTT
>few|TRBV6-2/TRBV6-3|TRBD1|TRBJ1-1
CASSYDPTGEMNTEAFF
TGTGCCAGCAGTTATGACCCTACAGGGGAGATGAACACTGAAGCTTTCTTT
>-|TRBV27|-|TRBJ1-1
CASSFSRRANTEAFF
TGTGCCAGCAGTTTCAGTAGGAGAGCGAACACTGAAGCTTTCTTT
>-|TRBV9|-|TRBJ1-6
CASSVLPQARDSPLHF
TGTGCCAGCAGCGTTTTACCCCAGGCCAGGGATTCACCCCTCCACTTT
>-|TRBV10-2|TRBD1|TRBJ1-1
CAIRQGAGNTEAFF
TGCGCCATCCGACAGGGGGCAGGGAACACTGAAGCTTTCTTT
>-|TRBV13|TRBD2|TRBJ2-7
CASSPRTSGGSSYEQYF
TGTGCCAGCAGCCCCCGGACTAGCGGGGGGTCTTCCTACGAGCAGTACTTC
>-|TRBV9|TRBD1|TRBJ2-3
CASSPGTGAGTSSTDTQYF
TGTGCCAGCAGCCCCGGGACAGGGGCCGGGACTTCGAGCACAGATACGCAGTATTTT
>-|TRBV4-1|-|TRBJ2-7
CASSQGMATYYEQYF
TGCGCCAGCAGCCAAGGTATGGCCACGTACTACGAGCAGTACTTC
>once|TRBV19|-|TRBJ1-3
CASREQASGNTIYF
TGTGCCAGTAGGGAACAGGCCTCTGGAAACACCATATATTTT
>-|TRBV18|-|TRBJ1-1
CASSPAGQNTEAFF
TGTGCCAGCTCACCAGCAGGACAGAACACTGAAGCTTTCTTT
>-|TRBV5-6|TRBD2|TRBJ2-7
CASSPSSGSWLEQYF
TGTGCCAGCAGCCCCTCTAGCGGGAGTTGGCTCGAGCAGTACTTC
>-|TRBV20-1|-|TRBJ1-4
CSASQGGDEKLFF
TGCAGTGCTAGTCAGGGCGGAGACGAAAAACTGTTTTTT
>-|TRBV19|TRBD1|TRBJ1-1
CASTRQGVTEAFF
TGTGCCAGTACCAGACAGGGAGTCACTGAAGCTTTCTTT
>-|TRBV5-1|-|TRBJ1-3
CASSLQGKSGNTIYF
TGCGCCAGCAGCCTCCAGGGGAAGTCTGGAAACACCATATATTTT
>-|TRBV10-1|TRBD1|TRBJ1-6
CASGPDRRNSPLHF
TGCGCCAGCGGTCCGGACAGGAGGAATTCACCCCTCCACTTT
>-|TRBV7-9|-|TRBJ1-2
CASSPWEVLNYGEGYTF
TGTGCCAGCAGCCCTTGGGAGGTACTTAACTATGGTGAAGGCTACACCTTC
>-|TRBV11-2|TRBD2|TRBJ2-7
CASSLAAAAGGPAPYEQYF
TGTGCCAGCAGCTTAGCCGCGGCAGCGGGGGGCCCGGCCCCCTACGAGCAGTACTTC
>few|TRBV6-6|-|TRBJ1-1
CASSYTGGNTEAFF
TGTGCCAGCAGCTACACGGGTGGGAACACTGAAGCTTTCTTT
>-|TRBV28|-|TRBJ1-2
CASSLSKGVGGYTF
TGTGCCAGCAGTTTATCCAAGGGGGTTGGTGGCTACACCTTC
>-|TRBV10-2|-|TRBJ1-1
CASSVEGEAFF
TGCGCCAGCAGTGTCGAGGGTGAAGCTTTCTTT
>few|TRBV23-1|-|TRBJ1-2
CASPWPGTRGYTF
TGCGCCAGTCCTTGGCCAGGGACTCGTGGCTACACCTTC
>-|TRBV7-6|-|TRBJ1-6
CASSLDTSYNSPLHF
TGTGCCAGCAGCTTAGACACCTCCTATAATTCACCCCTCCACTTT
>-|TRBV19|-|TRBJ1-1
CASSPLQGDTEAFF
TGTGCCAGTAGTCCCCTACAGGGAGACACTGAAGCTTTCTTT
>-|TRBV3-1/TRBV3-2|-|TRBJ1-2
CASSQTPTGSYGYTF
TGTGCCAGCAGCCAGACCCCTACAGGGAGCTATGGCTACACCTTC
>-|TRBV7-9|-|TRBJ1-2
CASSLTALQNYGYTF
TGTGCCAGCAGCTTAACAGCTCTCCAAAACTATGGCTACACCTTC
>-|TRBV4-1|-|TRBJ1-2
CASSQDEGSSYGYTF
TGCGCCAGCAGCCAAGATGAGGGATCCAGTTATGGCTACACCTTC
>-|TRBV7-2|TRBD2|TRBJ2-3
CASSPGASGSTDTQYF
TGTGCCAGCAGCCCAGGGGCTAGCGGGAGCACAGATACGCAGTATTTT
>-|TRBV4-2|TRBD1|TRBJ2-7
CASSQENRGKHF
TGTGCCAGCAGCCAAGAGAACAGGGGAAAGCACTTC
>-|TRBV7-2|TRBD2|TRBJ2-7
CASSFRGLRGSYEQYF
TGTGCCAGCAGCTTCCGGGGACTACGTGGGTCCTACGAGCAGTACTTC
>-|TRBV5-1|TRBD2|TRBJ2-1
CASSPASAGVRNEQFF
TGCGCCAGCAGCCCCGCCTCGGCGGGAGTGAGGAATGAGCAGTTCTTC
>-|TRBV28|-|TRBJ1-2
CASSSPGSRGYTF
TGTGCCAGCAGTTCACCCGGGTCGAGGGGCTACACCTTC
>-|TRBV5-1|TRBD2|TRBJ2-7
CASSLTSGGYYEQYF
TGCGCCAGCAGCCTGACTAGCGGGGGTTACTACGAGCAGTACTTC
>-|TRBV5-5|-|TRBJ1-4
CASSFRATNEKLFF
TGTGCCAGCAGCTTTAGAGCAACTAATGAAAAACTGTTTTTT
>-|TRBV29-1|TRBD1|TRBJ2-1
CSVGEQGAGEQFF
TGCAGCGTTGGTGAGCAGGGGGCTGGCGAGCAGTTCTTC
>-|TRBV27|-|TRBJ2-4
CASSSPGMNIQYF
TGTGCCAGCAGTTCCCCGGGGATGAACATTCAGTACTTC
>-|TRBV5-1|-|TRBJ1-4
CASSRRGDQEKLFF
TGCGCCAGCAGCAGGAGGGGAGATCAGGAAAAACTGTTTTTT
>-|TRBV19|-|TRBJ1-5
CASSTDRYNQPQHF
TGTGCCAGTAGTACCGACAGATACAATCAGCCCCAGCATTTT
>-|TRBV3-1/TRBV3-2|TRBD1|TRBJ2-6
CASSRRSGTGLSGANVLTF
TGTGCCAGCAGCCGCCGATCCGGGACAGGACTCTCTGGGGCCAACGTCCTGACTTTC
>-|TRBV7-7|TRBD1|TRBJ1-3
CASSPGQAPNTIYF
TGTGCCAGCAGCCCGGGACAGGCCCCAAACACCATATATTTT
>-|TRBV27|TRBD1|TRBJ2-7
CASSLGTGTGSYEQYF
TGTGCCAGCAGTCTGGGTACCGGGACAGGGTCCTACGAGCAGTACTTC
>-|TRBV29-1|-|TRBJ1-2
CSVEDGRNYGYTF
TGCAGCGTTGAAGATGGCCGTAACTATGGCTACACCTTC
>-|TRBV6-1|-|TRBJ1-1
CASSEGGVVNTEAFF
TGTGCCAGCAGTGAGGGGGGGGTGGTGAACACTGAAGCTTTCTTT
>-|TRBV24-1|-|TRBJ1-5
CATGVYRRLRNQPQHF
TGTGCCACCGGAGTTTACCGGAGGTTGCGCAATCAGCCCCAGCATTTT
>-|TRBV5-1|-|TRBJ2-7
CASSLSGTIYEQYF
TGCGCCAGCAGCTTGTCAGGAACCATATACGAGCAGTACTTC